The 10 T cell receptor beta chains below come from one sample, sequenced in a study of regulatory T cells in long-lasting Graves disease. Time point defined: persistent/refractory GD, antithyroid drugs over 5 years with positive TRAb. The TCR library used RNA extracted from PBMCs. For TCR beta, libraries came from iRepertoire HTBI primers and Arm-PCR of CDR3 regions. TCRdb reprocessed the multiplex PCR reads via MiXCR and lists one record per CDR3 protein. Here the sample spans some 370,000 distinct CDR3 sequences, less than 30% being singletons. Source: peripheral blood mononuclear cells (PBMCs), taken when the disease was refractory, from a patient treated with antithyroid drugs. Source of these receptors: a woman aged 40 to 50 with Graves disease.

The rearrangement uses TRBV20-1 and TRBJ1-4, with 7 bases identical to TRBD1. The V gene end was trimmed by 4 bases and the J gene end by 6 bases; junction bases not matched to a gene: 8. The CDR3 has 14 amino acids. Per germline, CDR1 DFQATT and CDR2 SNEGSKA (reference sequence). The CDR3 spells CSATTGAGDEKLFF. The CDR3 DNA reads TGCAGTGCTACCACAGGGGCTGGAGATGAAAAACTGTTTTTT.

There are many counts of this clonotype. The chain carries TRBV10-2 and TRBJ2-5, with 7 bases aligning to TRBD2. Unmatched junction bases numbered 8, after V lost 8 bases and J lost 5 bases. In germline, CDR1 is WSHSY, CDR2 SAAADI. The CDR3 extends over 13 amino acids. As DNA, the CDR3 is TGCGCCAGCCTAGCGGAGGGGAAGGAGACCCAGTACTTC. This gives the protein CASLAEGKETQYF.

The table lists this clonotype with a count of one. V is TRBV27 and J is TRBJ2-1; 7 nucleotides align to TRBD1. The V gene's germline CDR1 is MNHEY and CDR2 SMNVEV (reference sequence). V trimming: 7 bases; J trimming: 6 bases; junction bases outside the gene matches: 9. The CDR3 consists of 14 residues. The CDR3 coding sequence is TGTGCCAGCACTAACATCGACAGGGTCAATGAGCAGTTCTTC. It translates to CASTNIDRVNEQFF.

In its sample, this clonotype was seen many times. This chain connects TRBV6-1 to TRBJ1-2, with 7 bases fitting TRBD1. The germline CDR1 and CDR2 sequences are MNHNS and SASEGT. This CDR3 has 15 amino acids. Trimming cost V 6 bases and J 4 bases; bases outside gene matches: 11. CDR3 coding DNA: TGTGCCAGCAGCCCGAGTACAGGGGTTGGCTATGGCTACACCTTC. This codes for CASSPSTGVGYGYTF.

In the case of this clonotype: Being one base from a much bigger clone, this may be a read error. The CDR3 is CASSLDGGPAFF. The CDR3 DNA sequence: TGTGCCAGCAGCTTAGACGGGGGGCCTGCTTTCTTT. The chain carries TRBV7-3 and TRBJ1-1, with D possibly being TRBD1 (6 bases). Germline V gene sequence: CDR1 SGHTA, CDR2 FQGTGA. The ends were cut back, 2 bases at V and 11 bases at J, with 12 bases in the middle. CDR3 length: 12 amino acids.

This chain links TRBV3-1 with TRBJ1-2; a possible D gene is TRBD1 (6 bases). V lost 1 base and J lost 8, with 11 bases in between. The CDR3 sequence is 13 residues long. Germline CDR1 is LGHDT and CDR2 is YNNKEL (reference sequence). DNA for the CDR3: TGTGCCAGCAGCCAAGGCACGGGGGGCGGCTACACCTTC. It codes for CASSQGTGGGYTF.

Remarks on this clonotype: Likely a read error: the CDR3 ends without its conserved phenylalanine or tryptophan. The gene calls are TRBV5-5 and TRBJ2-2; D is possibly TRBD2 (6 bases). The CDR3 covers 15 residues. CDR1 and CDR2 from the germline V gene are SGHKS and YYEKEE (reference sequence). Trimming took 5 bases from V and 0 from J, leaving 11 bases between them. CDR3 DNA sequence: TGTGCCAGCAGTGTTCGGGAGACGAACACCGGGGAGCTGTTTCTT. Residues: CASSVRETNTGELFL.

This clonotype was observed many times. The chain carries TRBV2 and TRBJ1-2, with D unresolved. The ends were cut back, 11 bases at V and 10 bases at J, with 17 bases in the middle. CDR1 is SNHLY, CDR2 FYNNEI, per germline. The CDR3 totals 11 residues. As DNA, the CDR3 is TGTGCCGCCCTAGGACCACCGATCTACACCTTC. Protein: CAALGPPIYTF.

This chain connects TRBV28 to TRBJ1-3; D is ambiguous. Trimming left V 2 bases short and J 0 bases short, with 5 bases between. The V gene's germline CDR1 is MDHEN and CDR2 SYDVKM. CDR3 length equals 14 residues. The CDR3 DNA is TGTGCCAGCAGTTTACGTCTCTCTGGAAACACCATATATTTT. It encodes CASSLRLSGNTIYF.

This clonotype was found many times. The chain joins TRBV2 to TRBJ2-2, with no clear D. The germline V gene encodes CDR1 SNHLY and CDR2 FYNNEI. Deletions cut 5 bases from V and 8 bases from J, with 12 bases between. The CDR3 sequence is 13 residues long. This CDR3 is CASSLIWAGELFF. CDR3 nucleotides: TGTGCCAGCAGTCTTATCTGGGCGGGGGAGCTGTTTTTT.